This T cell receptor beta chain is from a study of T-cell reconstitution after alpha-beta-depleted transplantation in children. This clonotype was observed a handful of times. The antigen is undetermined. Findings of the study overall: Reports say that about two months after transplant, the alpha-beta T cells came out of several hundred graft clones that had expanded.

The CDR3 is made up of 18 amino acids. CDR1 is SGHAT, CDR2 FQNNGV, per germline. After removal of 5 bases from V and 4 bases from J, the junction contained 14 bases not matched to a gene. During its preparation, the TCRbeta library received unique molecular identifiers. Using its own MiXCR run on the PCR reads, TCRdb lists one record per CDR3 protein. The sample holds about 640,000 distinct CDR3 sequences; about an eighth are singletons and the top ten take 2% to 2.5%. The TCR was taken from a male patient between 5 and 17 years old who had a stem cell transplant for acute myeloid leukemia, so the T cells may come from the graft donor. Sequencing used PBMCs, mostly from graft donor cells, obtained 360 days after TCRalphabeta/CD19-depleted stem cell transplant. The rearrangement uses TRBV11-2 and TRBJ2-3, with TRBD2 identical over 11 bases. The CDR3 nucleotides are TGTGCCAGCAGCCCCCGTTTGACTAGCGGGAATGGGGCAGATACGCAGTATTTT. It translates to CASSPRLTSGNGADTQYF.